The T cell receptor beta chain under discussion was sequenced for a study of technical replicates of blood from a handful of donors. This CDR3 spans 12 amino acids. The germline gives CDR1 PRHDT, CDR2 FYEKMQ (reference sequence). V was pared by 7 bases and J by 5 bases, with 11 bases between. The assay was immunoSEQ multiplex PCR, and TCRdb's table has in-frame clones only and misses some. Found here are tens of thousands of clones, roughly 90% of them singletons; the top ten hold about 0.4%. The source material was T cells isolated from PBMCs. The rearrangement joins TRBV13 to TRBJ1-1, with a tentative D call TRBD1 (6 bases). The TCR was taken from a human donor in good health. CDR3 protein: CASNDRITEAFF. CDR3 DNA sequence: TGTGCCAGCAATGACAGGATTACTGAAGCTTTCTTT.